The T cell receptor beta chain described here comes from a study of CD8+ T cells in alopecia areata. Trimming pared 5 bases from V and 0 bases from J, leaving 7 bases between. The germline gives CDR1 SGHAT, CDR2 FQNNGV. The CDR3 loop spans 13 amino acids. This clone turned up a few times. Sequencing relied on a cDNA template that was reverse transcribed from extracted RNA. Clones were read by immunoSEQ multiplex PCR, and TCRdb kept only the in-frame ones, dropping some. The top ten clones hold roughly 14% of a sample with 150,000 to 200,000 clones, 59% of them seen once. The sequence derives from a human donor with alopecia areata. The material sequenced was CD4+ T cells sorted from blood, taken at week 0. The V and J genes are TRBV11-2 and TRBJ1-2, with D perhaps TRBD1 (6 bases). In DNA form, the CDR3 reads TGTGCCAGCAGCCGGGACACTAACTATGGCTACACCTTC. Protein: CASSRDTNYGYTF.